This T cell receptor beta chain comes out of a study of CD8 T cells in Susac syndrome. Germline trimming cut 7 bases from V and 4 bases from J; bases unmatched to any gene: 8. There are 14 residues in the CDR3. Looked up from germline, CDR1 is KGHDR and CDR2 is SFDVKD. 0.5 to 1 ug RNA was reverse transcribed with random hexamers. Via MiXCR, TCRdb re-called the immunoSEQ multiplex PCR reads, giving one row per CDR3 protein. The data contain about 210,000 distinct CDR3 sequences, roughly 96% of them seen just once; the ten biggest clones take up about 0.091%. The source of this sequence is a human donor with multiple sclerosis. Sequenced input: CD4+ T cells from PBMCs. The J gene is TRBJ2-7, the V gene TRBV24-1; 8 bases match TRBD1. The CDR3 sequence: CATSTTGARYEQYF. DNA of the CDR3: TGTGCCACCAGCACGACAGGGGCCAGGTACGAGCAGTACTTC.